Each of the 21 T cell receptor beta chains below was sequenced from the same sample in a study of blood T cells in healthy people across ages. Primed by a sample-barcoded 5' primer and a J-beta primer mix, a second PCR proceeded for roughly 6 to 12 cycles. TCRdb re-derived calls from the 5' RACE reads in MiXCR, one entry per CDR3 protein. The data show roughly 800,000 distinct CDR3 sequences, just under 25% seen once. The sample was also linked to a second study, of T cells of mothers and their children.

The sample consisted of blood. The receptors stem from a boy aged 5-17 years in good health.

This clonotype was picked up a small number of times. A much larger clonotype is one base distant, so this may be a read error. The chain links TRBV13 to TRBJ2-7; tentatively, D is TRBD1 (7 bases). The CDR3 spans 12 residues. CDR1 PRHDT and CDR2 FYEKMQ come from the germline V gene (reference sequence). This chain's CDR3 is CTSSQGGYEQYF. As DNA, the CDR3 is TGTACCAGCAGCCAGGGGGGCTACGAGCAGTACTTC.

The sample holds a few counts of this clonotype. The chain links TRBV5-1 to TRBJ1-1; TRBD1 might be the D (6 bases). Deletions cut 7 bases from V and 4 bases from J, with 17 bases between. CDR1 is SGHRS and CDR2 is YFSETQ in the germline V gene. CDR3 size: 14 residues. The CDR3 region is CASRPTGSATEAFF. CDR3 DNA: TGCGCCAGCCGACCGACAGGCTCGGCCACTGAAGCTTTCTTT.

Details on this clonotype: The junction and the germline gene differ at one end; a read error may be behind it. V and J are TRBV6-1 and TRBJ2-3; maybe TRBD2 (6 bases). The V gene's germline CDR1 is MNHNS and CDR2 SASEGT. This CDR3 region has 15 residues. The CDR3 reads CASRKSTRSTNTQYF. The CDR3 region has the DNA TGTGCCAGCAGGAAATCGACTAGAAGCACAAATACGCAGTATTTT.

This clonotype came up a few times. V gene TRBV6-5 combines with J gene TRBJ1-4; no firm D call. The V gene's germline CDR1 is MNHEY and CDR2 SVGAGI. V lost 8 bases and J lost 4, with 11 bases in between. The length of the CDR3 is 13 residues. The CDR3 DNA is TGTGCCAGCTCGCGCCATGGTAATGAAAAACTGTTTTTT. It specifies CASSRHGNEKLFF.

The chain combines TRBV28 with TRBJ2-3; D is perhaps TRBD1 (5 bases). Germline CDR1 and CDR2: MDHEN and SYDVKM. CDR3 length: 12 amino acids. The V and J ends lost 11 bases and 3 bases respectively, with 12 bases between them. The CDR3 spells CALGPPTDTQYF. The CDR3 DNA follows: TGTGCCTTGGGGCCCCCGACAGATACGCAGTATTTT.

This clonotype has a single count. The V and J genes are TRBV11-1 and TRBJ2-3; no clear D gene. The CDR3 loop spans 13 amino acids. V was pared by 5 bases and J by 6 bases, with 12 bases between. Germline V gives CDR1 SGHAT, CDR2 FQDESV (reference sequence). The CDR3 is CASSPNPEDTQYF. CDR3 nucleotide sequence: TGTGCCAGCAGCCCAAACCCCGAGGATACGCAGTATTTT.

This chain connects TRBV28 to TRBJ1-1; 8 bases are a match to TRBD1. Germline V gives CDR1 MDHEN, CDR2 SYDVKM. Losses at the gene ends were 7 bases for V and 4 bases for J; bases not matched to a gene: 8. The CDR3 runs to 14 residues. The CDR3 loop is CASIGQGDGTEAFF. CDR3 bases: TGTGCCAGCATCGGACAGGGCGATGGCACTGAAGCTTTCTTT. Based on the CDR3 plus reference TRBV28 and TRBJ1-1, the full variable domain is DVKVTQSSRYLVKRTGEKVFLECVQDMDHENMFWYRQDPGLGLRLIYFSYDVKMKEKGDIPEGYSVSREKKERFSLILESASTNQTSMYLCASIGQGDGTEAFFGQGTRLTVV.

The chain couples TRBV15 to TRBJ1-5; D gene ambiguous. CDR1 LNHNV and CDR2 YYDKDF come from the germline V gene (reference sequence). Trimming pared 0 bases from V and 6 bases from J, leaving 21 bases between. This CDR3 is 18 amino acids long. The CDR3: CATSRDLGGEKSRQPQHF. The CDR3, as DNA: TGTGCCACCAGCAGAGATCTGGGCGGGGAAAAGTCACGTCAGCCCCAGCATTTT.

This clonotype has just a few counts. V usage is TRBV21-1 and J usage is TRBJ1-5; TRBD1, as called in the table, went unchecked against the DNA. TRBV21-1 corresponds to a pseudogene. The CDR3 has 16 amino acids. The chain's CDR3 is CASSRQTDLSNQPQHF. CDR3 DNA sequence: TGTGCCAGCAGCAGACAGACAGACCTTAGCAATCAGCCCCAGCATTTT.

The chain combines TRBV5-1 with TRBJ2-5, with TRBD1 matching over 7 bases. Germline CDR1 reads SGHRS; CDR2 reads YFSETQ. J was trimmed by 5 bases and V by 6 bases; bases with no gene match: 7. CDR3 length: 13 residues. CDR3 nucleotide sequence: TGCGCCAGCACAACAGGGGACGTCGAGACCCAGTACTTC. Translating gives CASTTGDVETQYF.

This clonotype has a handful of counts. This chain uses TRBV7-2 with TRBJ1-3; the D gene is possibly TRBD1 (5 bases). Germline V gene data show CDR1 as SGHTA and CDR2 as FQGNSA. Trimming shortened V by 0 bases and J by 0 bases, and 6 bases separated the two germline ends. The CDR3 totals 15 residues. The CDR3 bases are TGTGCCAGCAGCTTAGCGGGGCTCTCTGGAAACACCATATATTTT. Translation gives CASSLAGLSGNTIYF.

The rearrangement links TRBV4-3 to TRBJ2-2, with D tentatively TRBD1 (6 bases). Germline-derived CDR1 and CDR2 are LGHNA and YSLEER. V dropped 2 bases and J dropped 0 bases, with 10 bases sitting between them. The CDR3 runs 16 residues. Here the CDR3 DNA reads TGCGCCAGCAGCCAAAACCCAGGGGCGAACACCGGGGAGCTGTTTTTT. It translates to CASSQNPGANTGELFF.

This clonotype was recorded many times. The chain recombines TRBV4-3 with TRBJ2-3, with 7 nucleotides matching TRBD1. Germline values: CDR1 LGHNA, CDR2 YSLEER. The CDR3 is 16 amino acids. V shed 1 base, J shed 1 base, and the junction held 5 bases outside the gene matches. Here the CDR3 DNA reads TGCGCCAGCAGCCAAGGCTGGGGGACAGGCACAGATACGCAGTATTTT. The encoded protein is CASSQGWGTGTDTQYF.

This clonotype showed up just a few times. The J gene is TRBJ2-7, the V gene TRBV3-1; D is ambiguous. This CDR3 comprises 14 residues. Trimming left V 8 bases short and J 2 bases short, with 16 bases between. The germline V gene has CDR1 LGHDT and CDR2 YNNKEL (reference sequence). This chain's CDR3 is CASGIGRIAYEQYF. CDR3 sequence (DNA): TGTGCCAGCGGCATTGGACGCATAGCCTACGAGCAGTACTTC.

This clonotype was counted once. V gene TRBV7-9 combines with J gene TRBJ2-3; 9 bases agree with TRBD2. The CDR3 loop spans 15 amino acids. CDR1 is SEHNR and CDR2 is FQNEAQ in the germline V gene (reference sequence). V was pared by 5 bases and J by 2 bases, with 5 bases of the junction left unmatched. This CDR3 reads CASSPRGLATDTQYF. The CDR3 DNA sequence: TGTGCCAGCAGCCCACGGGGACTAGCCACAGATACGCAGTATTTT.

The gene calls are TRBV6-5 and TRBJ1-1; 9 bases line up with TRBD1. V was clipped by 5 bases and J by 3 bases; unmatched bases: 4. Looked up from germline, CDR1 is MNHEY and CDR2 is SVGAGI. CDR3 length: 14 amino acids. The CDR3 spells CASSQWTGDTEAFF. The CDR3, as DNA: TGTGCCAGCAGTCAATGGACAGGGGACACTGAAGCTTTCTTT.

The V call is TRBV10-3, the J call TRBJ2-3; D is possibly TRBD1 (5 bases). The CDR3 spans 16 residues. Germline lookup yields CDR1 ENHRY and CDR2 SYGVKD. V shed 1 base and J shed 4 bases, with 15 bases lying between them. The CDR3 coding sequence is TGTGCCATCAGTGAGTTTCCAGGGTTCGAATCAGATACGCAGTATTTT. It yields the protein CAISEFPGFESDTQYF.

The chain is built from TRBV13 and TRBJ2-7; no reliable D call. Germline CDR1 and CDR2: PRHDT and FYEKMQ (reference sequence). The CDR3 is made up of 11 amino acids. With 7 bases removed from V and 9 bases from J, the gap between germline ends came to 13 bases. The CDR3 sequence: CASTDGNGQYF. CDR3 in DNA: TGTGCCAGCACCGACGGAAACGGGCAGTACTTC.

Note on this clonotype: It may be a read error: a sequence one base away is much more abundant. The chain links TRBV3-1 to TRBJ2-5, with D unresolved. Trimming took off 0 bases at V and 5 bases at J, with 1 base between the two ends. There are 11 residues in the CDR3. Germline V CDR1 and CDR2: LGHDT, YNNKEL (reference sequence). DNA of the CDR3: TGTGCCAGCAGCCAAGACGAGACCCAGTACTTC. It specifies CASSQDETQYF.

Only a few counts were recorded for this clonotype. J is TRBJ2-1 and V is TRBV6-1; 7 nucleotides align to TRBD2. The end of the DNA fits TRBJ2-7 better, so the J call may be wrong. This CDR3 has 16 amino acids. From germline, CDR1 is MNHNS and CDR2 SASEGT. The DNA of the CDR3 is TGTGCCAGCAGTGAATGGGAGCGGGATGAAGACTACGAGCAGTACTTC. It translates to CASSEWERDEDYEQYF.

This clonotype occurred a few times. This chain connects TRBV7-2 to TRBJ2-3, with no clear D. Between the trimmed V and J ends, which lost 4 bases and 11 bases, there was a span of 10 bases. The CDR3 runs 11 residues. Germline V gene lookup returns CDR1 SGHTA and CDR2 FQGNSA. CDR3 DNA sequence: TGTGCCAGCAGCTCCTTAGTAATGCAGTATTTT. Its protein is CASSSLVMQYF.